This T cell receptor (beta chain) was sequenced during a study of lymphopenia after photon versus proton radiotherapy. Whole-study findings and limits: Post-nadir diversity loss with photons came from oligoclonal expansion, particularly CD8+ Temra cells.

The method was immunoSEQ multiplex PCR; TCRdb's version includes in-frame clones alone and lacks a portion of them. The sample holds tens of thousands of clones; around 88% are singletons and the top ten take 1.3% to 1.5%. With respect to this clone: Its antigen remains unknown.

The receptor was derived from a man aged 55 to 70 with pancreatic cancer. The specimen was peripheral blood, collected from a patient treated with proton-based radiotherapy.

CDR3 DNA: TGTGCCAGCTCACGACGCAACCCAGCTAGCACAGATACGCAGTATTTT. Its translation is CASSRRNPASTDTQYF. The V gene is TRBV18, the J gene TRBJ2-3; D call uncertain. Germline CDR1 is KGHSH and CDR2 is LQKENI. Deletions cut 4 bases from V and 0 bases from J, with 14 bases between. The CDR3 has 16 amino acids. The whole variable domain, filled in from reference TRBV18 and TRBJ2-3, reads NAGVMQNPRHLVRRRGQEARLRCSPMKGHSHVYWYRQLPEEGLKFMVYLQKENIIDESGMPKERFSAEFPKEGPSILRIQQVVRGDSAAYFCASSRRNPASTDTQYFGPGTRLTVL.